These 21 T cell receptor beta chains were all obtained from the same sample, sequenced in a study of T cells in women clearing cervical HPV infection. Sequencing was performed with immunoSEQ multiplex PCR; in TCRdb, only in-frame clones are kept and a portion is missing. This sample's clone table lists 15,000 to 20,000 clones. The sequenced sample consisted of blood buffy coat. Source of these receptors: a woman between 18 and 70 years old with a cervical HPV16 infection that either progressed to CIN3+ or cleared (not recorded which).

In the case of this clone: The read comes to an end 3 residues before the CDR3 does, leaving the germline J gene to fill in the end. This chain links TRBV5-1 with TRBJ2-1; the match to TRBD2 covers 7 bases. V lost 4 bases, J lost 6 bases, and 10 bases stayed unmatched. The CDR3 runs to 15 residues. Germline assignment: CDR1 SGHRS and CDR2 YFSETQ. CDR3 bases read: TGCGCCAGCAGCCCCCGGGGTGGGACTACCAATGAG. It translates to CASSPRGGTTNE. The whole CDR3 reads CASSPRGGTTNEQFF.

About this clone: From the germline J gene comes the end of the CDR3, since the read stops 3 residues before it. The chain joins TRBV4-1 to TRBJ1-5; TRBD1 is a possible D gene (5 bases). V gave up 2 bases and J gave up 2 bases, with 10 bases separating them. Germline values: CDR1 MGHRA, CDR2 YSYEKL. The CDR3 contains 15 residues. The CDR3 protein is CASSQRGGGNQPQHF. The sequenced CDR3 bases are TGCGCCAGCAGCCAACGGGGGGGAGGCAATCAGCCC.

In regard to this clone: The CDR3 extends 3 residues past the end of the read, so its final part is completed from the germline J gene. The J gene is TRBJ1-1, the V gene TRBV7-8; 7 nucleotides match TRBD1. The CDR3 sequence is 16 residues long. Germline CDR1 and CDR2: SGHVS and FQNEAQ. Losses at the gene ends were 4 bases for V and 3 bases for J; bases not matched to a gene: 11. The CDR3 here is CASSSPRQGGDTEAFF. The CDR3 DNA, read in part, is TGTGCCAGCAGCTCGCCCAGACAGGGAGGGGACACTGAA.

This chain's CDR3 is CASSLAWTGHGYTF. The sequenced CDR3 bases are TGCGCCAGCAGCTTGGCCTGGACAGGACATGGC. The genes are TRBV5-1 and TRBJ1-2, with 7 bases aligning to TRBD1. The DNA ends 3 residues before the CDR3 does, and the rest of the CDR3 is filled in from the germline J gene. With 0 bases clipped from V and 6 bases from J, the junction kept 5 bases outside the gene matches. This CDR3 comprises 14 residues. Germline values: CDR1 SGHRS, CDR2 YFSETQ.

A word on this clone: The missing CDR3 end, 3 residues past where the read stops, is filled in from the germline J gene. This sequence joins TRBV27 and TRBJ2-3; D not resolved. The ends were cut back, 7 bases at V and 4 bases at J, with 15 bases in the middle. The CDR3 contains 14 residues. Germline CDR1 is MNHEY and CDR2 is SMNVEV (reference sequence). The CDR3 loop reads CASKKAQSSDTQYF. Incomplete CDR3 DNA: TGTGCCAGCAAAAAAGCGCAGAGCTCAGATACG.

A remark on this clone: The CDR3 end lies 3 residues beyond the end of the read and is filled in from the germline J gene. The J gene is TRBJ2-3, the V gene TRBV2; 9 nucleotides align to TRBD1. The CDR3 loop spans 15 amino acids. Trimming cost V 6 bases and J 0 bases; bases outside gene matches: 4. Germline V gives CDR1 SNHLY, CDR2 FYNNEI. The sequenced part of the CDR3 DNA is TGTGCCAGCAGCTTACAGGGGGCGAGCACAGATACG. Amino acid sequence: CASSLQGASTDT. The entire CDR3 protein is CASSLQGASTDTQYF.

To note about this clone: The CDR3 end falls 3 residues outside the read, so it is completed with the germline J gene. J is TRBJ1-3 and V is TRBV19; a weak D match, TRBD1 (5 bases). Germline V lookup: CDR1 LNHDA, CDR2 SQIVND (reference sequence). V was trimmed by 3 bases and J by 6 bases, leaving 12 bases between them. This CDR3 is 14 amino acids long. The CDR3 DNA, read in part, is TGTGCCAGTAGTATCGGGGGTCCGGAAAACACC. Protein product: CASSIGGPENT. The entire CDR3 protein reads CASSIGGPENTIYF.

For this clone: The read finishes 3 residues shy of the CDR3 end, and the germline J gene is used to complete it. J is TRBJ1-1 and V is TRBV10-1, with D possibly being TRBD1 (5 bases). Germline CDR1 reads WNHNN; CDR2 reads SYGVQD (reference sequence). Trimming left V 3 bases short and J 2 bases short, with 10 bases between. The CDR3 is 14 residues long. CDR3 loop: CASSEWGDNTEAFF. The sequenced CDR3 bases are TGCGCCAGCAGTGAATGGGGCGATAACACTGAA.

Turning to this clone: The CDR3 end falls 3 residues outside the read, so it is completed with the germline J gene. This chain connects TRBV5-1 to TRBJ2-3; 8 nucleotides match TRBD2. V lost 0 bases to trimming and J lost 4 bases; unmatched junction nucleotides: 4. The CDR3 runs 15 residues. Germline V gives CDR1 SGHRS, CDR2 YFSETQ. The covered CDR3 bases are TGCGCCAGCAGCTTGGAAGAGACTAGCGCAGATACG. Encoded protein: CASSLEETSADT. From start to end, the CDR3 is CASSLEETSADTQYF.

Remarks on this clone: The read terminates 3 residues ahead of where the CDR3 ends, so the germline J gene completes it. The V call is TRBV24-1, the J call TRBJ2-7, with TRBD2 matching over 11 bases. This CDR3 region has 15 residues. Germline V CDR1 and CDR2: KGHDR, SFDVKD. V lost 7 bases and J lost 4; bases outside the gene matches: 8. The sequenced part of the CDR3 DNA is TGTGCCACCAGGGACGGGACTAGCGGTTCGTACGAG. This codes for CATRDGTSGSYE. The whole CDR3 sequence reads CATRDGTSGSYEQYF.

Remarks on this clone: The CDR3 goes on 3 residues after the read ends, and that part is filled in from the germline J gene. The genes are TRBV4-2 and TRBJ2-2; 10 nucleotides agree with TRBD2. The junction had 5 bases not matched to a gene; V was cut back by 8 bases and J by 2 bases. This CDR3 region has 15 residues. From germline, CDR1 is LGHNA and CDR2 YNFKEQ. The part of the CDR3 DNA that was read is TGTGCCAGCGGTCGGACTAGCGGTAACACCGGGGAG. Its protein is CASGRTSGNTGE. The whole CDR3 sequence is CASGRTSGNTGELFF.

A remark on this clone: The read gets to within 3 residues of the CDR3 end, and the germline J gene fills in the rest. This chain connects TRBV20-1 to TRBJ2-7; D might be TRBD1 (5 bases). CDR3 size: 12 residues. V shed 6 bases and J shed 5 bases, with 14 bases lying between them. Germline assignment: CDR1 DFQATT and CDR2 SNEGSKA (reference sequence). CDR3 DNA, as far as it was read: TGCAGTGCCCCGATGGGGCCCCACGAG. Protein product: CSAPMGPHE. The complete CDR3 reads CSAPMGPHEQYF.

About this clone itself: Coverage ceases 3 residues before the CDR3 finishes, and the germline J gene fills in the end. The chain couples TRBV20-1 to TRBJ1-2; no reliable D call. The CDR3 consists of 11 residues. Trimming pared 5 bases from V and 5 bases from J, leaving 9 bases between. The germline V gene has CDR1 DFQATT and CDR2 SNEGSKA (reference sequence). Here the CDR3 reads CSALEGYGYTF. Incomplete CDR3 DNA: TGCAGTGCTCTAGAAGGATATGGC.

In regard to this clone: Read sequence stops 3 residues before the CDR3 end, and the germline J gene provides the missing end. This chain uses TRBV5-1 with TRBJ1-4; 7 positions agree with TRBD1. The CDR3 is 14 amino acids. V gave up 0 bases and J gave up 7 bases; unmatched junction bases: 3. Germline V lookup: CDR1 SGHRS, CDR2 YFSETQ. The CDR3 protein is CASSLGQGGEKLFF. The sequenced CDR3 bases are TGCGCCAGCAGCTTGGGACAGGGAGGTGAAAAA.

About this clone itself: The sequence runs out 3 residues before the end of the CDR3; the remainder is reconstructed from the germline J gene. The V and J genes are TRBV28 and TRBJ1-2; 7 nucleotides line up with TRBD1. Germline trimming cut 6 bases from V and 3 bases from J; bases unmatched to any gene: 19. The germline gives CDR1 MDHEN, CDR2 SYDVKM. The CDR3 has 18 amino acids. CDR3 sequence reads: CASRLDRRQGRGDYGYTF. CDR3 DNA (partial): TGTGCCAGCAGATTAGATCGGAGACAGGGACGAGGGGACTATGGC.

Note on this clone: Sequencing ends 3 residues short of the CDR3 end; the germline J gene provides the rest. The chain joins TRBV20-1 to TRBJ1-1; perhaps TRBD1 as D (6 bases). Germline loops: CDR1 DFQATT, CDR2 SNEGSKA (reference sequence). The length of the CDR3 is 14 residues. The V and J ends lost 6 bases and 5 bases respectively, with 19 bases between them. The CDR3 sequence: CSAIPGGRRTEAFF. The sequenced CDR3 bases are TGCAGTGCCATACCCGGGGGGCGCCGGACTGAA.

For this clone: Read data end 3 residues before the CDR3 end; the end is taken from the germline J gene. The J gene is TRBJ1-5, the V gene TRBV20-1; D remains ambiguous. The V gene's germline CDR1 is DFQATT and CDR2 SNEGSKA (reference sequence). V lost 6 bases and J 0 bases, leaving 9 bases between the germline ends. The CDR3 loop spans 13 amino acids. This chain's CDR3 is CSAPPGSNQPQHF. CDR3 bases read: TGCAGTGCCCCCCCGGGTAGCAATCAGCCC.

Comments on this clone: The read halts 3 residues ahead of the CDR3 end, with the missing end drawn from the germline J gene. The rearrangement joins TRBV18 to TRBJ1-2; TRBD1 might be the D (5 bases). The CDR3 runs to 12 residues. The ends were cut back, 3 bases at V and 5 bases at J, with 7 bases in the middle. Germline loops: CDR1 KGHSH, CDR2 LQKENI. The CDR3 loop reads CASSPGGYGYTF. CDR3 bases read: TGTGCCAGCTCACCGGGGGGATATGGC. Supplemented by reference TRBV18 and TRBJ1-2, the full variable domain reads NAGVMQNPRHLVRRRGQEARLRCSPMKGHSHVYWYRQLPEEGLKFMVYLQKENIIDESGMPKERFSAEFPKEGPSILRIQQVVRGDSAAYFCASSPGGYGYTFGSGTRLTVV.

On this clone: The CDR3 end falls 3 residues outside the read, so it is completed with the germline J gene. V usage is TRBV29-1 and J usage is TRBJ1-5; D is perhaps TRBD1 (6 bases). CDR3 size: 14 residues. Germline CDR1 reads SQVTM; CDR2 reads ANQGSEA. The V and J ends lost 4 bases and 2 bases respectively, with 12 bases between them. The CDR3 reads CSVVSGAGNQPQHF. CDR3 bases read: TGCAGCGTTGTTTCAGGGGCCGGCAATCAGCCC.

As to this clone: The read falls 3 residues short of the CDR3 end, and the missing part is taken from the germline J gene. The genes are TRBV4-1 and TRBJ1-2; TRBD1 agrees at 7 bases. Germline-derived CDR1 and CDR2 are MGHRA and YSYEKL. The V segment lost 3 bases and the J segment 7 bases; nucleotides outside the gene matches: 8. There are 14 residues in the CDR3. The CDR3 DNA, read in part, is TGCGCCAGCAGCCAGTCGACAGGGATTGGTGGC. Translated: CASSQSTGIGG. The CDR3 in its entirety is CASSQSTGIGGYTF.

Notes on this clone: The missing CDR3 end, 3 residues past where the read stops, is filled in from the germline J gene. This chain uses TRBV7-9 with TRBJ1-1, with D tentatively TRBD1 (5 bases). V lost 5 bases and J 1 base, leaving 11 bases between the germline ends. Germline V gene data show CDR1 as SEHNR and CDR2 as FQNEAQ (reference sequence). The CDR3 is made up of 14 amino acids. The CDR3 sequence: CASSKGWGNTEAFF. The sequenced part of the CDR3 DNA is TGTGCCAGCAGCAAGGGGTGGGGGAACACTGAA. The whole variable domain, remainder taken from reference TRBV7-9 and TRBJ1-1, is DTGVSQNPRHKITKRGQNVTFRCDPISEHNRLYWYRQTLGQGPEFLTYFQNEAQLEKSRLLSDRFSAERPKGSFSTLEIQRTEQGDSAMYLCASSKGWGNTEAFFGQGTRLTVV.